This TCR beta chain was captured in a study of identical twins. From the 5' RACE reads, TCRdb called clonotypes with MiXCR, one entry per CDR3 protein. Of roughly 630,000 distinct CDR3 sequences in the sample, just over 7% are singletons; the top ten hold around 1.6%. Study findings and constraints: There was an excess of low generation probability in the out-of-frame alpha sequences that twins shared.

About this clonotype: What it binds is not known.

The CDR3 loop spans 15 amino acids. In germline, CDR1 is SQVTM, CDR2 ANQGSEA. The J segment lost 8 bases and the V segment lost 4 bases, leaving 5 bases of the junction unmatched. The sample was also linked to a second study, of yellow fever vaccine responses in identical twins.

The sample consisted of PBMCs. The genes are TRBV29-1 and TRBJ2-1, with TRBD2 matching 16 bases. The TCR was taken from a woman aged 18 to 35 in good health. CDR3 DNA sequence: TGCAGCGTTGTAGGGACTAGCGGGAGGGTTGATGAGCAGTTCTTC. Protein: CSVVGTSGRVDEQFF.